The 28 T cell receptor beta chains in this list originate from one sample, sequenced in a study of esophageal squamous cell carcinoma under preoperative chemotherapy (dated by TCRdb to the late 2010s). Libraries were made using PCR. TCRdb shows the sequencer as HiSeq X Ten. Through fastp at Q25 and MiXCR, TCRdb rebuilt clones from the public reads, retaining in-frame beta chains. Under each unique CDR3 protein, matching rows form one entry showing the most common genes and DNA. The sample table holds fewer than 40,000 distinct CDR3 sequences, of which roughly 52% were seen once. The top ten hold approximately 12% of the sample. The time point label for this specimen denotes: before preoperative PTX-NDP chemotherapy. Sampling was carried out from a patient given preoperative chemotherapy. The receptors originated from a human donor with esophageal squamous cell carcinoma. The donor label of this sample is uncertain.

Notes on this clonotype: An end of the junction differs from the germline gene, which may be a read error. V is TRBV7-1 and J is TRBJ2-4, with a weak D call TRBD2 (5 bases). TRBV7-1 is classed as an ORF, of uncertain function. The CDR3 is 15 residues long. The CDR3 here is CCSGSRLWAKNMQYF. The CDR3 DNA reads as TGTTGCAGCGGCTCCAGGCTGTGGGCCAAAAACATGCAGTACTTC.

Concerning this clonotype itself: It is likely a read error, because the conserved phenylalanine at the end of the CDR3 is missing. The V gene is TRBV7-6, the J gene TRBJ2-5, with D perhaps TRBD2 (7 bases). The CDR3 runs to 14 residues. The V gene's germline CDR1 is SGHVS and CDR2 FNYEAQ. This CDR3 is CARGLDGGQATQYL. CDR3 bases: TGTGCCAGGGGCTTAGACGGGGGGCAAGCGACCCAGTACTTG.

The chain is built from TRBV7-3 and TRBJ2-4, with D possibly called TRBD1 or TRBD2 (6 bases each). Per the germline V gene, CDR1 is SGHTA and CDR2 is FQGTGA. This CDR3 is 17 amino acids long. The ends were cut back, 5 bases at V and 12 bases at J, with 29 bases in the middle. The CDR3 nucleotides read TGTGCCAGCAGCGTCGGGCCCGGGGGCGGGATCCAAGAGACTCAGTACTTC. Protein: CASSVGPGGGIQETQYF.

The rearrangement links TRBV7-3 to TRBJ2-4, with 9 positions matching TRBD2. Germline V gives CDR1 SGHTA, CDR2 FQGTGA. This CDR3 spans 17 amino acids. The trim removed 3 bases at V and 12 bases at J, leaving 18 bases unmatched. The CDR3 region is CASSLIPAGGIKDTQYF. The CDR3 coding sequence is TGTGCCAGCAGCTTGATACCGGCGGGAGGGATCAAAGACACTCAGTACTTC.

By share, this clonotype ranks as medium-sized. The chain joins TRBV7-3 to TRBJ2-1; D possibly uses TRBD1 or TRBD2 (5 bases each). V gave up 0 bases and J gave up 0 bases, with 12 bases separating them. The CDR3 loop spans 17 amino acids. Germline CDR1 and CDR2: SGHTA and FQGTGA. CDR3 DNA sequence: TGTGCCAGCAGCTTAACGACAGTACTAGGCTCCTACAATGAGCAGTTCTTC. Protein sequence: CASSLTTVLGSYNEQFF. The complete variable domain, with remaining parts taken from reference TRBV7-3 and TRBJ2-1, reads GAGVSQTPSNKVTEKGKYVELRCDPISGHTALYWYRQSLGQGPEFLIYFQGTGAADDSGLPNDRFFAVRPEGSVSTLKIQRTERGDSAVYLCASSLTTVLGSYNEQFFGPGTRLTVL.

There are many counts of this clonotype. The chain has TRBV4-1 and TRBJ2-3; 8 nucleotides agree with TRBD2. Germline V gene lookup returns CDR1 MGHRA and CDR2 YSYEKL. The CDR3 spans 16 residues. Unmatched junction bases numbered 6, after V lost 2 bases and J lost 2 bases. The CDR3 region has the DNA TGCGCCAGCAGCCAAAATAGCGGGGCGGCCACAGATACGCAGTATTTT. It translates to CASSQNSGAATDTQYF.

A remark on this clonotype: Germline and junction disagree at one end, which may indicate a read error. This sequence joins TRBV7-6 and TRBJ2-3; 7 bases line up with TRBD2. The V gene's germline CDR1 is SGHVS and CDR2 FNYEAQ. The CDR3 has 17 residues. CDR3 sequence reads: CASSLGGGSGVTDTQYF. In DNA form, the CDR3 reads TGTGCCAGCAGCTTGGGGGGGGGGAGCGGGGTTACAGATACGCAGTATTTC.

This clonotype was detected ten times or more. V gene TRBV7-2 combines with J gene TRBJ2-7, with D possibly matching TRBD2 (6 bases). The V gene's germline CDR1 is SGHTA and CDR2 FQGNSA. The V gene lost 6 bases and the J gene lost 3 bases, with 12 bases spanning the gap. The CDR3 runs to 13 residues. CDR3 residues: CASSLAEGYEQYF. As DNA, the CDR3 is TGTGCCAGCAGTCTGGCGGAGGGCTACGAGCAGTACTTC.

The chain links TRBV10-3 to TRBJ2-3, with D perhaps matching TRBD1 (6 bases). Trimming cost V 7 bases and J 2 bases, with 10 bases left between them. Germline V gives CDR1 ENHRY, CDR2 SYGVKD. CDR3 length equals 13 residues. CDR3 region: CAITRGNTDTQYF. The CDR3 bases are TGTGCCATCACGAGGGGGAACACAGATACGCAGTATTTT.

This chain joins TRBV6-1 and TRBJ2-2; TRBD2 matches 14 bases. The CDR3 is made up of 21 amino acids. Germline-derived CDR1 and CDR2 are MNHNS and SASEGT. V was pared by 6 bases and J by 16 bases, with 31 bases of the junction left unmatched. In nucleotides, the CDR3 is TGTGCCAGCAGAATCGGGGGGACTAGCGGGAGCGACGCGGGGAGGATCGGTACGCAGTTTTTT. Translating gives CASRIGGTSGSDAGRIGTQFF.

As concerns this clonotype: Here the CDR3 omits its conserved ending phenylalanine or tryptophan, so a read error is the likely source. The genes are TRBV7-8 and TRBJ2-5; perhaps TRBD2 as D (6 bases). The assigned J gene may be wrong: the sequence end matches TRBJ2-1 better. The CDR3 totals 13 residues. The germline gives CDR1 SGHVS, CDR2 FQNEAQ. The CDR3 protein is CVGGKGYGESQFS. Here the CDR3 DNA reads TGTGTTGGCGGGAAGGGATATGGAGAGTCCCAGTTCTCC.

This clonotype was counted between two and nine times. The CDR3: CASSLGLTSGTDTQYF. CDR3 coding DNA: TGTGCCAGCAGCTTGGGACTAACTAGCGGCACAGATACGCAGTATTTT. The chain joins TRBV5-6 to TRBJ2-3; TRBD2 aligns across 7 bases. The J segment lost 1 base and the V segment lost 0 bases, leaving 5 bases of the junction unmatched. The CDR3 consists of 16 residues. Germline values: CDR1 SGHDT, CDR2 YYEEEE.

This clonotype is labeled as medium-sized. The chain recombines TRBV7-2 with TRBJ2-2, with TRBD2 as a possible D gene (6 bases). Germline V lookup: CDR1 SGHTA, CDR2 FQGNSA. V was trimmed by 4 bases and J by 3 bases, leaving 9 bases between them. The CDR3 runs to 14 residues. The CDR3 loop is CASSSSGYTGELFF. CDR3 nucleotide sequence: TGTGCCAGCAGCTCCAGCGGGTACACCGGGGAGCTGTTTTTT.

As concerns this clonotype: The junction does not match germline at one end; this may be a read error. The chain employs TRBV7-8 and TRBJ2-6; a weak D match, TRBD1 (6 bases). The germline V gene has CDR1 SGHVS and CDR2 FQNEAQ. The length of the CDR3 is 17 residues. CDR3: CASSLDVGARGAYEQSF. DNA of the CDR3: TGTGCCAGCAGCTTAGATGTGGGGGCGCGCGGCGCCTACGAGCAGTCCTTC.

This clonotype has ten or more counts. The chain links TRBV7-3 to TRBJ2-5; TRBD1 or TRBD2 may be the D gene (6 bases each). The CDR3 length is 14 residues. CDR1 and CDR2 from the germline V gene are SGHTA and FQGTGA. The V end was cut by 5 bases, the J end by 11 bases, with 21 bases between. The CDR3 DNA reads as TGTGCCAGCAGCCAAAGGTTCGGGGGCAATGAGCAGTACTTC. It is translated as CASSQRFGGNEQYF.

In regard to this clonotype: The germline gene is not matched at one end of the junction; a read error may be the cause. The gene calls are TRBV27 and TRBJ2-5; a possible D gene is TRBD2 (6 bases). The CDR3 has 14 amino acids. Germline-derived CDR1 and CDR2 are MNHEY and SMNVEV (reference sequence). This CDR3 reads CASSGVGGRDTQYF. The CDR3 coding sequence is TGTGCCAGCAGTGGGGTCGGGGGAAGAGATACCCAGTATTTC.

The CDR3 nucleotides read TGTGCCAGCAGTGAATTTGCAGGATGGGGAGGAGGCGCGGGCCACACAGATACGCAGTATTTT. Translation gives CASSEFAGWGGGAGHTDTQYF. This chain links TRBV25-1 with TRBJ2-3; D is possibly TRBD2 (6 bases). The CDR3 extends over 21 amino acids. V lost 1 base and J lost 2, with 28 bases in between. Germline V lookup: CDR1 MGHDK, CDR2 SYGVNS.

This clonotype is deemed medium-sized. The V call is TRBV12-3 or TRBV12-4, the J call TRBJ2-3, with D maybe TRBD2 (6 bases). The V end lost 0 bases, the J end lost 8 bases, and 12 bases lay between the germline ends. The CDR3 totals 14 residues. CDR3 residues: CASSLASYGGTQYF. DNA for the CDR3: TGTGCCAGCAGTTTAGCCTCGTACGGGGGTACGCAGTATTTT.

This chain joins TRBV7-6 and TRBJ2-3; D is perhaps TRBD2 (6 bases). The length of the CDR3 is 15 residues. V dropped 0 bases and J dropped 1 base, with 8 bases sitting between them. Germline CDR1 is SGHVS and CDR2 is FNYEAQ. The CDR3 loop reads CASSLAPGGTDTQYF. Written as DNA, the CDR3 is TGTGCCAGCAGCTTAGCCCCGGGGGGCACAGATACGCAGTATTTT.

In its sample, this clonotype ranks as medium-sized. This chain uses TRBV7-9 with TRBJ2-5; 11 bases align to TRBD1. This CDR3 comprises 15 residues. The V and J ends lost 5 bases and 11 bases, in that order; junction bases with no gene match: 13. Per the germline V gene, CDR1 is SEHNR and CDR2 is FQNEAQ (reference sequence). The CDR3 protein is CASSLPGQGGTEQYF. As DNA, the CDR3 is TGTGCCAGCAGCCTCCCGGGACAGGGGGGCACTGAGCAGTACTTC.

This clonotype was seen at least ten times. The chain couples TRBV7-2 to TRBJ2-5, with TRBD1 matching 7 bases. The CDR3 sequence is 16 residues long. From germline, CDR1 is SGHTA and CDR2 FQGNSA. V dropped 5 bases and J dropped 8; count of bases not matched to a gene: 17. The CDR3 DNA follows: TGTGCCAGCAGCCGAGGGCACAGGGGAAATGGAGACACCCAGTACTTC. It yields the protein CASSRGHRGNGDTQYF. The whole variable domain, filled in from reference TRBV7-2 and TRBJ2-5, reads GAGVSQSPSNKVTEKGKDVELRCDPISGHTALYWYRQSLGQGLEFLIYFQGNSAPDKSGLPSDRFSAERTGGSVSTLTIQRTQQEDSAVYLCASSRGHRGNGDTQYFGPGTRLLVL.

As to this clonotype: One end of the junction varies from germline; a read error may be responsible. The rearrangement links TRBV7-6 to TRBJ2-3, with D perhaps given as TRBD1 or TRBD2 (6 bases each). CDR3 length: 15 residues. CDR1 is SGHVS, CDR2 FNYEAQ, per germline. For the CDR3, the DNA is TGTGCCAGCGGCTCCGGGGGCAGGGGCAAAGATACGCAGTATTTC. Residues: CASGSGGRGKDTQYF.

On this clonotype: One end of the junction is discordant with germline, which a read error may explain. V usage is TRBV7-2 and J usage is TRBJ2-1; possible D gene TRBD1, 6 bases. CDR1 and CDR2 from the germline V gene are SGHTA and FQGNSA. This CDR3 contains 16 residues. The CDR3 spells CASSPLGADSYNAQFF. The CDR3 DNA follows: TGTGCCAGCAGCCCTCTGGGGGCTGACTCCTACAATGCGCAGTTCTTC.

This chain links TRBV27 with TRBJ2-4, with D tentatively TRBD1 (6 bases). CDR1 is MNHEY and CDR2 is SMNVEV in the germline V gene (reference sequence). The CDR3 runs to 14 residues. Here the CDR3 reads CAGRRGRDQSTQYF. The CDR3 coding sequence is TGTGCGGGCCGCAGGGGCCGGGACCAAAGCACTCAGTACTTC.

This clonotype has a count of ten or more. The chain is built from TRBV5-4 and TRBJ1-2; 8 nucleotides align to TRBD1. The CDR3 sequence is 16 residues long. V was pared by 4 bases and J by 0 bases, with 8 bases of the junction left unmatched. The V gene's germline CDR1 is SGHNT and CDR2 YYREEE (reference sequence). CDR3 loop: CASSQYDRGANYGYTF. As DNA, the CDR3 is TGTGCCAGCAGCCAATACGACAGGGGCGCTAACTATGGCTACACCTTC.

This clonotype turned up a few times. This chain links TRBV7-8 with TRBJ1-2; the D is unclear. V shed 1 base and J shed 1 base, with 4 bases lying between them. Germline-derived CDR1 and CDR2 are SGHVS and FQNEAQ. This CDR3 comprises 13 residues. CDR3 coding DNA: TGTGCCAGCAGCTTAGAAATTAACTATGGCTACACCTTC. The encoded protein is CASSLEINYGYTF. Combining the CDR3 with reference TRBV7-8 and TRBJ1-2 gives the whole variable domain GAGVSQSPRYKVAKRGQDVALRCDPISGHVSLFWYQQALGQGPEFLTYFQNEAQLDKSGLPSDRFFAERPEGSVSTLKIQRTQQEDSAVYLCASSLEINYGYTFGSGTRLTVV.

V is TRBV6-1 and J is TRBJ2-7, with 8 bases matching TRBD2. Germline V lookup: CDR1 MNHNS, CDR2 SASEGT. The V gene end was trimmed by 6 bases and the J gene end by 3 bases; junction bases not matched to a gene: 10. The CDR3 totals 15 residues. The CDR3 region is CASREGRGGNYEQYF. The DNA of the CDR3 is TGTGCCAGCAGGGAGGGACGGGGGGGCAACTACGAGCAGTACTTC.

The chain has TRBV6-1 and TRBJ2-6; 7 bases fit TRBD2. Looked up from germline, CDR1 is MNHNS and CDR2 is SASEGT. CDR3 length equals 15 residues. After removal of 4 bases from V and 5 bases from J, the junction contained 5 bases not matched to a gene. The CDR3 nucleotides read TGTGCCAGCAGTGGTTTAGCGGGCCGGGCCAACGTCCTGACTTTC. Protein sequence: CASSGLAGRANVLTF.